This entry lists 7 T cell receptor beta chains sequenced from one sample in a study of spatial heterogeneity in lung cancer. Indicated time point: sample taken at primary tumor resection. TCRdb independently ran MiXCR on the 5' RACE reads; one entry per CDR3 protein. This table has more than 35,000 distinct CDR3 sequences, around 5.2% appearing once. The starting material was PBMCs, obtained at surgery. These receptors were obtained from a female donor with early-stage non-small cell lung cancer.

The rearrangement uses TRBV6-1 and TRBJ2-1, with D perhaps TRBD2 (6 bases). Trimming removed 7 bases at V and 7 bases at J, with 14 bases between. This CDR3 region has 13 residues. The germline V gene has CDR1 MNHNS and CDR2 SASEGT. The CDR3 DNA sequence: TGTGCCAGCACCGGGACGGCGGGGAATGAGCAGTTCTTC. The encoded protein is CASTGTAGNEQFF.

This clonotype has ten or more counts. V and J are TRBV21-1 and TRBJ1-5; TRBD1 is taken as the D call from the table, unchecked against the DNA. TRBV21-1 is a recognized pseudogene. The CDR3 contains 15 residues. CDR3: CASILLDINNQPQHF. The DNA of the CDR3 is TGTGCCAGCATCTTGTTGGACATAAACAATCAGCCCCAGCATTTT.

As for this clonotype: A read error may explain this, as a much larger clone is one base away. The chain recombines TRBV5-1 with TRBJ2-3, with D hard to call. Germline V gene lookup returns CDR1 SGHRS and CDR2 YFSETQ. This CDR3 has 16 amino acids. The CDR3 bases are TGCGCCAGCAGCCCCCAGCCCGGGCCCTCCACAGATGCGCAGTATTTT. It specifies CASSPQPGPSTDAQYF.

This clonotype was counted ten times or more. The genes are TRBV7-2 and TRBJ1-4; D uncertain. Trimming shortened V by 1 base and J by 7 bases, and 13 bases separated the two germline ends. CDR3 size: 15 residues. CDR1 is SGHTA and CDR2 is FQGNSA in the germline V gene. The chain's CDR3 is CASSLGAIRGEKLFF. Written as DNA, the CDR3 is TGTGCCAGCAGCTTAGGGGCCATTCGAGGTGAAAAACTGTTTTTT.

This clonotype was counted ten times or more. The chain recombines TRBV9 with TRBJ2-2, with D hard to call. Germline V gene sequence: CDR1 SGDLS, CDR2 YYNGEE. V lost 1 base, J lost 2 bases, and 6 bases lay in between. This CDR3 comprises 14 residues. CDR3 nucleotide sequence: TGTGCCAGCAGCGTACGCAGTAACACCGGGGAGCTGTTTTTT. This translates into CASSVRSNTGELFF.

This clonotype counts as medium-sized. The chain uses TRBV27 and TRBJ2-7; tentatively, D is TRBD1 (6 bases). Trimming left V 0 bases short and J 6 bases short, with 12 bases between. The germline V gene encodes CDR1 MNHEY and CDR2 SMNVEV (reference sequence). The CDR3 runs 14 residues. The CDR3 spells CASSLSGSGAEQYF. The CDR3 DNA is TGTGCCAGCAGTTTATCGGGTTCAGGGGCCGAGCAGTACTTC.

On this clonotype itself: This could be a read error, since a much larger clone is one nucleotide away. The CDR3 is CASSVTGTLPEQYF. The CDR3 nucleotides are TGTGCCAGCAGTGTGACAGGAACCTTGCCCGAGCAGTACTTC. The chain carries TRBV9 and TRBJ2-7; a possible D gene is TRBD1 (6 bases). Germline loops: CDR1 SGDLS, CDR2 YYNGEE. The CDR3 runs to 14 residues. Between the trimmed V and J ends, which lost 5 bases and 6 bases, there was a span of 18 bases.